This T cell receptor (beta chain) was recorded in a study of blood T cell repertoires in COVID-19. Study details: The study drew acute and convalescent COVID-19 samples from the United States, Italy and Spain.

Per the original data handling: Estimation of nucleated cell counts was performed using reference gene primer amplification. Generated by immunoSEQ multiplex PCR, the TCRdb table keeps only in-frame clones and is missing some. The V and J calls and clone size are taken from that table; D and trimming were inferred from the DNA. In the table there are some 150,000 clones, around 84% of which are singletons. Germline V gene data show CDR1 as MDHEN and CDR2 as SYDVKM. The germline V and J ends were trimmed by 6 bases and 6 bases, with 11 bases remaining between them. CDR3 length: 12 amino acids. V is TRBV28 and J is TRBJ1-2, with a weak D call TRBD1 (6 bases). This receptor was taken from a human donor in a cohort sampled during active COVID-19. Sequenced material: peripheral blood. Written as DNA, the CDR3 is TGTGCCAGCAGAAGGGACACACATGGCTACACCTTC. Translating gives CASRRDTHGYTF.